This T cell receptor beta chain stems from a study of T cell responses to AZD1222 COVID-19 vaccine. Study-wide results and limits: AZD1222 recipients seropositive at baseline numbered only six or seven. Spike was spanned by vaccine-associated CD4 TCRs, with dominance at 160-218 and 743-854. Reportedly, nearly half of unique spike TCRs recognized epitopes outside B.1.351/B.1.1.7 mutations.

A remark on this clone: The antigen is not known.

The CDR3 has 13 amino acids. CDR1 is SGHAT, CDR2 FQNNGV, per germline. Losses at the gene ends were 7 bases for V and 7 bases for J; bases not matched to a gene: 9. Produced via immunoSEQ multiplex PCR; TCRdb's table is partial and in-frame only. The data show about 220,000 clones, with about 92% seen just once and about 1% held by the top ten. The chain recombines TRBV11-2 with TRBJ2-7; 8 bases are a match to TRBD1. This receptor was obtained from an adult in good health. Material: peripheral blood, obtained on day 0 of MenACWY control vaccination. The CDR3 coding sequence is TGTGCCAGCATCGAGGACAGGGTGGGAGAGCAGTACTTC. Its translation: CASIEDRVGEQYF.